A selection of T cell receptor beta chains follows, all from one sample in a study of human T cells and chemical hapten exposure. TCRdb used MiXCR to reprocess the RACE reads, holding one entry per CDR3 protein. This sample yields approximately 80,000 distinct CDR3 sequences, of which around 7.8% are seen a single time; 1.5% to 1.8% belongs to the top ten. Sequencing used whole blood, obtained in connection with sensitization to the hapten diphenylcyclopropenone (DPC). Receptors originate from a woman aged 25 to 39 with alopecia areata. Some clones in this sample may be carry-over from other donors' samples. Each CDR3 is given with its conserved first and last residue. A D gene is named only where the DNA matches it firmly. Part of the rows lack a size; the others show once, few, many or a class for expanded clones.

V	D	J	size	DNA	CDR3
TRBV5-1	TRBD2	TRBJ2-3	few	TGCGCCAGCAGCACCCTAGCGGGGGGGAGCACAGATACGCAGTATTTT	CASSTLAGGSTDTQYF
TRBV12-3/TRBV12-4	.	TRBJ2-4	many	TGTGCCAGCAGCGGGGGACCGAAAGTGGCGTACTTC	CASSGGPKVAYF
TRBV5-1	.	TRBJ1-1	many	TGTGCCAGCAGCTTAACAGGGAACACTGAAGCTTTCTTT	CASSLTGNTEAFF
TRBV5-1	.	TRBJ1-1	many	TGCGCCAGCAGCTTCCAAGGGCAGGGCTACACTGAAGCTTTCTTT	CASSFQGQGYTEAFF
TRBV10-2	.	TRBJ2-7	few	TGCGCCAGCAGGCCTCTTTGTGGGGAGTCTAACGAGCAGTACTTC	CASRPLCGESNEQYF
TRBV11-2	.	TRBJ2-2	many	TGTGCCAGCAGCCCCCAGGGGCTGGGGACCGGGGAGCTGTTTTTT	CASSPQGLGTGELFF
TRBV5-4	TRBD1	TRBJ2-3	many	TGTGCCAGCAGCTTGAAGGGGGCTGGGACAGATACGCAGTATTTT	CASSLKGAGTDTQYF
TRBV6-5	.	TRBJ2-7	.	TGTGCCAGCAGTTACTCGAGGGACGGCTACGAGCAGTACTTC	CASSYSRDGYEQYF
TRBV7-2	.	TRBJ2-3	.	TGTGCCAGCAGCCCAAACCCCGGCCGGCAGGATACGCAGTATTTT	CASSPNPGRQDTQYF
TRBV5-1	TRBD1	TRBJ1-1	.	TGCGCCAGCAGCTTGATGACAGGGACCGACACTGAAGCTTTCTTT	CASSLMTGTDTEAFF
TRBV5-1	.	TRBJ1-2	many	TGCGCCAGCAGCTTGATGGGGGACTATGGCTACACCTTC	CASSLMGDYGYTF
TRBV18	TRBD2	TRBJ2-5	many	TGTGCCAGCTCACCACCGCACAGCGGGGGAGAGACCCAGTACTTC	CASSPPHSGGETQYF
TRBV11-2	TRBD2	TRBJ2-7	.	TGTGCCAGCAGCCTTAAGCGGGGGGCTCCCTACGAGCAGTACTTC	CASSLKRGAPYEQYF
TRBV4-1	TRBD1	TRBJ1-2	few	TGCGCCAGCAGCCAAGAAGGGGACAGGGGGCACGGCTACACCTTC	CASSQEGDRGHGYTF
TRBV3-1	.	TRBJ1-2	many	TGTGCCAGCAGCCAAGACGATCCCAGGGCTGGCTACACCTTC	CASSQDDPRAGYTF
TRBV5-1	.	TRBJ2-3	many	TGCGCCAGCAGCTTAACGTCCGGTGGCGCAGATACGCAGTATTTT	CASSLTSGGADTQYF
TRBV11-1	.	TRBJ1-1	many	TGTGCCAGCAGCTTACACAACACTGAAGCTTTCTTT	CASSLHNTEAFF
TRBV20-1	TRBD2	TRBJ2-1	many	TGCAGTGCTAGGGCTCGGACTAGCGGGGTCCACAATGAGCAGTTCTTC	CSARARTSGVHNEQFF
TRBV12-3/TRBV12-4	TRBD1	TRBJ1-1	few	TGTGCCAGCAGCTATGACAGGGGTCGAAGCGCTTTCTTT	CASSYDRGRSAFF
TRBV6-1	TRBD2	TRBJ2-5	many	TGTGCCAGCAGCTCAAGGCCCAAATCCTCGCCACCCCAACTAGCGGGGGGACTCAAGAAGACCCAGTACTTC	CASSSRPKSSPPQLAGGLKKTQYF
TRBV6-2/TRBV6-3	TRBD2	TRBJ2-5	many	TGTGCCAGCAGCCGTCGACTAGCGGGGGGCGGAGAGACCCAGTACTTC	CASSRRLAGGGETQYF
TRBV7-8	.	TRBJ1-5	.	TGTGCCAGCAGCTTATGGGGGGACGGGGGTCAGCCCCAGCATTTT	CASSLWGDGGQPQHF
TRBV5-5	.	TRBJ2-7	many	TGTGCCAGCAGTTCCTGGGGGTCCTACGAGCAGTACTTC	CASSSWGSYEQYF
TRBV29-1	.	TRBJ2-1	many	TGCAGCGTTGAAGTCCCCCAGGCTAGCACCTCCTACAATGAGCAGTTCTTC	CSVEVPQASTSYNEQFF
TRBV7-9	.	TRBJ2-5	many	TGTGCCAGCAGCTCCGGGACACCCGCGACCCAGTACTTC	CASSSGTPATQYF
TRBV9	.	TRBJ1-1	many	TGTGCCAGCAGCGTAGTATGGTCAACGAACACTGAAGCTTTCTTT	CASSVVWSTNTEAFF
TRBV12-5	.	TRBJ2-6	many	TGTGCTAGTGGTTTGGTACGAGGGACTGGGGCCAACGTCCTGACTTTC	CASGLVRGTGANVLTF
TRBV12-3/TRBV12-4	.	TRBJ1-1	many	TGTGCCAGCAGTCCCAATCGACAGAACACTGAAGCTTTCTTT	CASSPNRQNTEAFF
TRBV24-1	TRBD1	TRBJ1-1	.	TGTGCCACCAGTGAGCGGACAGGGATGAACACTGAAGCTTTCTTT	CATSERTGMNTEAFF
TRBV5-1	.	TRBJ2-3	.	TGCGCCAGCAGCTTGGCCATGAGGGAAACAGATACGCAGTATTTT	CASSLAMRETDTQYF
TRBV29-1	.	TRBJ2-7	.	TGCAGCGTCTCCCGGATAGGGAGGAATTACGAGCAGTACTTC	CSVSRIGRNYEQYF